What follows are 18 T cell receptor beta chains derived from one specimen sequenced in a study of T cell repertoires in cytomegalovirus infection. The antigens for these receptors are not known. TCRdb re-called the reads with MiXCR, one entry per CDR3 protein. The sample holds approximately 910,000 distinct CDR3 sequences, around 32% seen once. The sequenced sample was cultured CD8+ T cells from PBMCs, obtained from culture after CMV antigen stimulation. The source is a human donor in good health (CMV status not recorded). Some clones in this sample may be carry-over from other donors' samples.

This sequence joins TRBV4-1 and TRBJ2-1, with D possibly matching TRBD2 (5 bases). V was clipped by 0 bases and J by 2 bases, with 11 bases between them. Germline V gives CDR1 MGHRA, CDR2 YSYEKL. CDR3 length: 16 amino acids. CDR3 coding DNA: TGCGCCAGCAGCCAAGATCCGACTATCGCCTACAATGAGCAGTTCTTC. It codes for CASSQDPTIAYNEQFF.

The chain employs TRBV6-2 or TRBV6-3 and TRBJ2-7; no reliable D call. Looked up from germline, CDR1 is MNHEY and CDR2 is SVGEGT. Trimming took off 0 bases at V and 1 base at J, with 22 bases between the two ends. The CDR3 runs 19 residues. CDR3 residues: CASSYSRSGSPTRSYEQYF. The DNA of the CDR3 is TGTGCCAGCAGTTACTCGAGGTCTGGGTCCCCAACCAGATCCTACGAGCAGTACTTC.

The genes are TRBV7-6 and TRBJ1-3; D gene ambiguous. CDR1 is SGHVS, CDR2 FNYEAQ, per germline. This CDR3 comprises 15 residues. Trimming removed 1 base at V and 4 bases at J, with 11 bases between. CDR3 DNA: TGTGCCAGCAGCTTAGGGTACGGACTCGGAAACACCATATATTTT. Translated: CASSLGYGLGNTIYF. Filled out from reference TRBV7-6 and TRBJ1-3, the complete variable domain reads GAGVSQSPRYKVTKRGQDVALRCDPISGHVSLYWYRQALGQGPEFLTYFNYEAQQDKSGLPNDRFSAERPEGSISTLTIQRTEQRDSAMYRCASSLGYGLGNTIYFGEGSWLTVV.

The gene calls are TRBV6-1 and TRBJ2-1; 7 nucleotides match TRBD1. The germline V gene encodes CDR1 MNHNS and CDR2 SASEGT. The CDR3 consists of 17 residues. The J segment lost 9 bases and the V segment lost 2 bases, leaving 16 bases of the junction unmatched. CDR3: CASSEKSIQGHRVEQFF. CDR3 bases: TGTGCCAGCAGTGAAAAAAGTATACAGGGGCACAGGGTTGAGCAGTTCTTC.

The chain links TRBV7-9 to TRBJ2-3, with 11 nucleotides matching TRBD2. The junction had 5 bases not matched to a gene; V was cut back by 5 bases and J by 4 bases. The CDR3 totals 15 residues. Germline CDR1 and CDR2: SEHNR and FQNEAQ (reference sequence). Here the CDR3 reads CASSPNSGGADTQYF. The DNA of the CDR3 is TGTGCCAGCAGCCCTAATAGCGGGGGGGCAGATACGCAGTATTTT.

In this sample, this clonotype turned up a few times. The rearrangement joins TRBV7-6 to TRBJ2-7; no reliable D call. The CDR3 contains 15 residues. CDR1 is SGHVS and CDR2 is FNYEAQ in the germline V gene. V was pared by 2 bases and J by 5 bases, with 16 bases between. In DNA form, the CDR3 reads TGTGCCAGCAGCTTACCGGATAGTGGCACCGACGAGCAGTACTTC. Translated: CASSLPDSGTDEQYF.

In the case of this clonotype: Given a much more abundant clone one base away, this may be a read error. This chain links TRBV4-1 with TRBJ1-1; 7 bases line up with TRBD1. Germline V gives CDR1 MGHRA, CDR2 YSYEKL. This CDR3 has 12 amino acids. DNA for the CDR3: TGTGCCAGCAGCCAAGGGACAGCTGAAGCTTTCTTT. It translates to CASSQGTAEAFF.

This clonotype was counted at least ten times. This rearrangement joins TRBV7-2 to TRBJ2-1; 9 bases are shared with TRBD2. The CDR3 contains 15 residues. Germline assignment: CDR1 SGHTA and CDR2 FQGNSA. V trimming: 6 bases; J trimming: 5 bases; junction bases outside the gene matches: 8. CDR3 amino acids: CASSKSGGNHNEQFF. The CDR3 DNA sequence: TGTGCCAGCAGTAAAAGCGGGGGGAACCACAATGAGCAGTTCTTC.

This clonotype was seen more than once but under ten times. The chain joins TRBV6-1 to TRBJ2-3; D remains unclear. Per germline, CDR1 MNHNS and CDR2 SASEGT. The CDR3 runs to 16 residues. Trimming shortened V by 2 bases and J by 6 bases, and 18 bases separated the two germline ends. CDR3 DNA sequence: TGTGCCAGCAGTGAAAACCCCCTTTCGAACCTGGATACGCAGTATTTT. Protein: CASSENPLSNLDTQYF.

The chain links TRBV20-1 to TRBJ1-6, with 9 bases that match TRBD1. The germline gives CDR1 DFQATT, CDR2 SNEGSKA (reference sequence). The CDR3 consists of 16 residues. After removal of 1 base from V and 9 bases from J, the junction contained 10 bases not matched to a gene. The CDR3 sequence is CSARGRTGEAGSPLHF. The CDR3 nucleotides are TGCAGTGCTAGAGGGAGGACAGGGGAGGCGGGTTCACCCCTCCACTTT.

This rearrangement joins TRBV29-1 to TRBJ1-1; the D gene is possibly TRBD1 (5 bases). The ends were cut back, 1 base at V and 8 bases at J, with 8 bases in the middle. CDR1 is SQVTM, CDR2 ANQGSEA, per germline. The CDR3 spans 11 residues. CDR3 nucleotides: TGCAGCGTTGAAGGGGGCATGGAAGCTTTCTTT. This sequence encodes CSVEGGMEAFF.

This clonotype has only a few counts. This chain uses TRBV9 with TRBJ1-2; the D gene is possibly TRBD1 (5 bases). The germline V gene encodes CDR1 SGDLS and CDR2 YYNGEE. The CDR3 sequence is 14 residues long. Trimming took off 4 bases at V and 8 bases at J, with 18 bases between the two ends. The CDR3 region has the DNA TGTGCCAGCAGCATGGGACCGGGGTCCGGGGGCTACACCTTC. This encodes CASSMGPGSGGYTF.

CDR3 nucleotide sequence: TGTGCCAGCAGCCAAGATTGGAGAGGGGACACTGAAGCTTTCTTT. Translation: CASSQDWRGDTEAFF. The V and J genes are TRBV3-1 and TRBJ1-1; D might be TRBD1 (5 bases). The CDR3 covers 15 residues. The V gene's germline CDR1 is LGHDT and CDR2 YNNKEL (reference sequence). V was pared by 0 bases and J by 3 bases, with 11 bases between.

The V call is TRBV7-9, the J call TRBJ1-2, with D possibly TRBD1 on 6 matching bases. V lost 3 bases and J lost 6, with 14 bases in between. There are 14 residues in the CDR3. Germline loops: CDR1 SEHNR, CDR2 FQNEAQ (reference sequence). DNA of the CDR3: TGTGCCAGCAGCTTTAATACAGGGTGGGATGGCTACACCTTC. This gives the protein CASSFNTGWDGYTF.

This clonotype came up a few times. This chain uses TRBV28 with TRBJ2-1; no clear D. V lost 6 bases and J 6 bases, leaving 15 bases between the germline ends. CDR1 and CDR2 from the germline V gene are MDHEN and SYDVKM. The CDR3 is 14 amino acids. CDR3 sequence: CASSLPQLGNEQFF. Here the CDR3 DNA reads TGTGCCAGCAGCTTACCCCAGCTGGGCAATGAGCAGTTCTTC. The full variable domain, completed using reference TRBV28 and TRBJ2-1, is DVKVTQSSRYLVKRTGEKVFLECVQDMDHENMFWYRQDPGLGLRLIYFSYDVKMKEKGDIPEGYSVSREKKERFSLILESASTNQTSMYLCASSLPQLGNEQFFGPGTRLTVL.

The chain couples TRBV6-5 to TRBJ1-1; D possibly corresponds to TRBD1 (6 bases). V lost 2 bases and J 6 bases, leaving 13 bases between the germline ends. The CDR3 runs 14 residues. CDR1 and CDR2 from the germline V gene are MNHEY and SVGAGI. CDR3: CASSYGGGAAEAFF. The CDR3 DNA follows: TGTGCCAGCAGTTACGGTGGGGGGGCGGCTGAAGCTTTCTTT.

The chain carries TRBV27 and TRBJ2-1; possibly TRBD1 or TRBD2 for D (6 bases each). Per the germline V gene, CDR1 is MNHEY and CDR2 is SMNVEV (reference sequence). Between the trimmed V and J ends, which lost 8 bases and 1 base, there was a span of 15 bases. The CDR3 spans 15 residues. CDR3 in DNA: TGTGCCAGCTCCCGGGAAGGGGGGTCCTACAATGAGCAGTTCTTC. Translated: CASSREGGSYNEQFF.

The gene calls are TRBV6-2 or TRBV6-3 and TRBJ2-1; 10 bases agree with TRBD1. This CDR3 comprises 17 residues. Trimming at V came to 0 bases and at J to 4 bases, leaving 6 bases not matched to a gene. Germline CDR1 is MNHEY and CDR2 is SVGEGT. The CDR3 sequence: CASSYSGTGETYNEQFF. The DNA for the CDR3 is TGTGCCAGCAGTTACTCTGGGACAGGGGAAACTTACAATGAGCAGTTCTTC.